The entry below describes one T cell receptor beta chain. These data belong to a study of blood T cell repertoires in COVID-19. On the study more broadly: The United States, Italy and Spain supplied acute and convalescent COVID-19 samples. T cells, B-cell-depleted T cells, or PBMCs supplied cDNA or gDNA.

Germline assignment: CDR1 SGHNT and CDR2 YYREEE (reference sequence). The CDR3 is made up of 13 amino acids. With 7 bases removed from V and 1 base from J, the gap between germline ends came to 11 bases. The authors' processing: Amplification from reference gene primers served as the basis for estimated nucleated cell counts. The assay was immunoSEQ multiplex PCR, and TCRdb's table has in-frame clones only and misses some. V and J calls and clone size are those listed in that table; D and trimming were worked out from the DNA. The sample lists about 170,000 clones; approximately 86% were seen once. This clonotype originated in a man in his 70s with acute or convalescent COVID-19. Specimen: peripheral blood. The genes are TRBV5-4 and TRBJ2-5; D is uncertain. In DNA form, the CDR3 reads TGTGCCAGCGCAGAGGCTATCCAAGAGACCCAGTACTTC. This gives the protein CASAEAIQETQYF.